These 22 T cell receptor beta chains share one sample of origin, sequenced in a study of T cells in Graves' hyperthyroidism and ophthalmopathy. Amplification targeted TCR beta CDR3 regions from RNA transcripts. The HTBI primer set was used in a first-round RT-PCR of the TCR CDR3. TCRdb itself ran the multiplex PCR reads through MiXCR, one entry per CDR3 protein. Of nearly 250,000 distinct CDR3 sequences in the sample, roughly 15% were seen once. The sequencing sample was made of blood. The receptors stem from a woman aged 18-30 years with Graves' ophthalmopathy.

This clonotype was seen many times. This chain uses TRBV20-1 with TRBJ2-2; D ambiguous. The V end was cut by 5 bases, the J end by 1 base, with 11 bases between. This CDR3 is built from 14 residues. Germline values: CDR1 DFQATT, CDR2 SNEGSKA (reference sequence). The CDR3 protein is CSAPLRMNTGELFF. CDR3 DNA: TGCAGTGCTCCTTTGCGGATGAACACCGGGGAGCTGTTTTTT.

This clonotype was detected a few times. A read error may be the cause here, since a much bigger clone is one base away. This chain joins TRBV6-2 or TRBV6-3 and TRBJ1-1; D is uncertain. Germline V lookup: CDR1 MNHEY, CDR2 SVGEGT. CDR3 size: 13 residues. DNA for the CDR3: TGTGCCGGCAGTTACGGAGTGAACACTGAAGCTTTCTTT. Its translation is CAGSYGVNTEAFF.

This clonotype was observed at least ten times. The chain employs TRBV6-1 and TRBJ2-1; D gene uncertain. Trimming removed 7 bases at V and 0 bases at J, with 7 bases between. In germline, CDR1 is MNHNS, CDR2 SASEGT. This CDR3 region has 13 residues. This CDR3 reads CASIVASYNEQFF. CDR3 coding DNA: TGTGCCAGCATTGTAGCCTCCTACAATGAGCAGTTCTTC.

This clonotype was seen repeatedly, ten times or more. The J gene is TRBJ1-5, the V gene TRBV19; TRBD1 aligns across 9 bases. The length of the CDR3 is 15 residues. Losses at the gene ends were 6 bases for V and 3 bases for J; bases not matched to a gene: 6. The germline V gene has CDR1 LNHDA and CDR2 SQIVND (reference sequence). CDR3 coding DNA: TGTGCCAGTAGCATCCGGGACAGGGACAATCAGCCCCAGCATTTT. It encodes CASSIRDRDNQPQHF.

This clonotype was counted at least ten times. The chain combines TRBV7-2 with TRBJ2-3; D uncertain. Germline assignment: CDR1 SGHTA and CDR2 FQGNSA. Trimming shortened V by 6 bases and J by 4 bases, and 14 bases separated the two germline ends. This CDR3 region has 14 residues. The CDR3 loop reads CASSYRYFADTQYF. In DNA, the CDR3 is TGTGCCAGCAGTTACCGTTACTTTGCAGATACGCAGTATTTT.

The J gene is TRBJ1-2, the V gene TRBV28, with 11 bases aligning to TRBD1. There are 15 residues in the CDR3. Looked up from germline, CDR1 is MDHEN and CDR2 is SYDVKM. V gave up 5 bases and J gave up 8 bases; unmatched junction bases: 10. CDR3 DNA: TGTGCCAGCAGTCCTTTCGGACAGGGGGCGGAGGGCTACACCTTC. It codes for CASSPFGQGAEGYTF.

DNA of the CDR3: TGTGCCAGCAGCCGCCGTGCCTCCACACGGGGGACCCAGTACTTC. Protein product: CASSRRASTRGTQYF. The chain recombines TRBV7-2 with TRBJ2-5, with a tentative D call TRBD2 (5 bases). This CDR3 is built from 15 residues. V was shortened by 5 bases and J by 7 bases, with 20 bases between the two germline ends. CDR1 and CDR2 (germline): SGHTA, FQGNSA.

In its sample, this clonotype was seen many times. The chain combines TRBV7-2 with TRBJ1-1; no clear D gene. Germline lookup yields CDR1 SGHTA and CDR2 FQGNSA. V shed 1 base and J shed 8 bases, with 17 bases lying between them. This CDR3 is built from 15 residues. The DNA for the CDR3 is TGTGCCAGCAGCTTAGGAATTCGAGGAGGACCCGAAGCTTTCTTT. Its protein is CASSLGIRGGPEAFF.

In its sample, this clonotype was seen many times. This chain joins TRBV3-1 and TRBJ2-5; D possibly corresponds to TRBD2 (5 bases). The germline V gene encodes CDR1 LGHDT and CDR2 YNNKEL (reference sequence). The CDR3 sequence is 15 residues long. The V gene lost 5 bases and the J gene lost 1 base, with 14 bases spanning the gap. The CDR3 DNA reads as TGTGCCAGCAGCTTACGAGGGCGGTTCCAAGAGACCCAGTACTTC. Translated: CASSLRGRFQETQYF.

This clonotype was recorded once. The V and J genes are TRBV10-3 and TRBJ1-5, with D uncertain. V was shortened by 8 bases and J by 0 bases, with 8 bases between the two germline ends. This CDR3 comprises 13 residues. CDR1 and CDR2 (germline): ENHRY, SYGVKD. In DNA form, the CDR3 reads TGTGCCATCCAACGGGATAGCAATCAGCCCCAGCATTTT. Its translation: CAIQRDSNQPQHF.

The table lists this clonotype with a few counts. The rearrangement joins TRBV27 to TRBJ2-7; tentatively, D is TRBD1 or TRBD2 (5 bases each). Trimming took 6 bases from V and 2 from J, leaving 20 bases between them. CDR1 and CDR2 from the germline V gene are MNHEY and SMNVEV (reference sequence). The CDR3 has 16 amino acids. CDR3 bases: TGTGCCAGCAGAGATTACGAGGGGTTTAACACCTACGAGCAGTACTTC. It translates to CASRDYEGFNTYEQYF.

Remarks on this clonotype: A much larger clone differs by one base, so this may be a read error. CDR3 sequence (DNA): TGTGCCAGCAGACAGACTAGCTCCTACAATGAGCAGTACTTC. As protein: CASRQTSSYNEQYF. The V call is TRBV2, the J call TRBJ2-1; 7 positions match TRBD2. The J call may be mistaken, given a closer DNA end match to TRBJ2-7. The CDR3 covers 14 residues. Germline V gene sequence: CDR1 SNHLY, CDR2 FYNNEI.

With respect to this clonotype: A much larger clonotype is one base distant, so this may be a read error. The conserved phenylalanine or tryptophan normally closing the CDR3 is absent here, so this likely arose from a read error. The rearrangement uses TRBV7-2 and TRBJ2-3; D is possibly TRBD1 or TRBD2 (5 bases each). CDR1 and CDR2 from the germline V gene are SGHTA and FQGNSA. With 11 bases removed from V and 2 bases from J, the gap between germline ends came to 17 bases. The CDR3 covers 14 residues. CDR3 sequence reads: CAWNRDLYTDTQYC. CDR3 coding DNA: TGTGCCTGGAACCGGGACCTATACACAGATACGCAGTATTGT.

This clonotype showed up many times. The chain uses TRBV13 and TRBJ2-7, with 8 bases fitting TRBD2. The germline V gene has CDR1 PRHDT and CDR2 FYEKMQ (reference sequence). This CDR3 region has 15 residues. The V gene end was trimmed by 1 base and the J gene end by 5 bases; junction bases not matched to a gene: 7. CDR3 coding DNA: TGTGCCAGCAGCTTAGCAGCGGGAGAGAGGGACGAGCAGTACTTC. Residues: CASSLAAGERDEQYF.

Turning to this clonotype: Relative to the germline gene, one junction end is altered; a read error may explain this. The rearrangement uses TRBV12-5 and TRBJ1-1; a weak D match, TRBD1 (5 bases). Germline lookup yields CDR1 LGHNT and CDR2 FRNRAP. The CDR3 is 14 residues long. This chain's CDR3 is CASDLGRGITEALF. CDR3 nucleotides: TGTGCTAGTGACCTTGGGAGGGGAATAACTGAAGCTCTCTTT.

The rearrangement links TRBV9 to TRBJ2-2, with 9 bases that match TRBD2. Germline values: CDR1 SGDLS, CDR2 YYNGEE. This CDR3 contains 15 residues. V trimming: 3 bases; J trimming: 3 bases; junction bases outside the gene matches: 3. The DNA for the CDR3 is TGTGCCAGCAGCGGCCGACTAGCGGACACCGGGGAGCTGTTTTTT. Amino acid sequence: CASSGRLADTGELFF.

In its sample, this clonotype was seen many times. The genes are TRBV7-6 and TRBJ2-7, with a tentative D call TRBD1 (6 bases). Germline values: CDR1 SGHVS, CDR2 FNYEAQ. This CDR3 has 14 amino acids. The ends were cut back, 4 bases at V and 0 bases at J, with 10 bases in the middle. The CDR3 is CASSSGVSSYEQYF. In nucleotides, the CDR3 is TGTGCCAGCAGCTCAGGGGTCAGCTCCTACGAGCAGTACTTC.

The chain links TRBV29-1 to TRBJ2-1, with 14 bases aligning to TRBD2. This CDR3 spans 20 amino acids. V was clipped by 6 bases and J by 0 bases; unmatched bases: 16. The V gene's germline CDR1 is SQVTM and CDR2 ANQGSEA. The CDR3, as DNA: TGCAGCGTCTCCTACCCCGGGACTAGCGGGAGCTCGACCTCCTACAATGAGCAGTTCTTC. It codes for CSVSYPGTSGSSTSYNEQFF.

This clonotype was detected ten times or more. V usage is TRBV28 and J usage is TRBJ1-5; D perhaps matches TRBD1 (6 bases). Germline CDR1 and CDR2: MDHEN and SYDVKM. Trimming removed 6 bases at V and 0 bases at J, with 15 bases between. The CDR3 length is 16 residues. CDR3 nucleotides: TGTGCCAGCAGCCCACTTTGGGGGCGTAGCAATCAGCCCCAGCATTTT. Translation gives CASSPLWGRSNQPQHF.

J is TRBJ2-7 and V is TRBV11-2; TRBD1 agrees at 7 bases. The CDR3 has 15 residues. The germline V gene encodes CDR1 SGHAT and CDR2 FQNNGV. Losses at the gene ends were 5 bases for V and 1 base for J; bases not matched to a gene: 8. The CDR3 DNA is TGTGCCAGCAGCCCATACAGGGGCCTTTCCTACGAGCAGTACTTC. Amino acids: CASSPYRGLSYEQYF.

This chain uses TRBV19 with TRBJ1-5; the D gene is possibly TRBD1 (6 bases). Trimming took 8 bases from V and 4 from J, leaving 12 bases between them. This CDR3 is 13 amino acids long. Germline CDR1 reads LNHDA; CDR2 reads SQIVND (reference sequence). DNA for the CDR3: TGTGCCAGTTTGGCAGGGACAAATCAGCCCCAGCATTTT. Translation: CASLAGTNQPQHF.

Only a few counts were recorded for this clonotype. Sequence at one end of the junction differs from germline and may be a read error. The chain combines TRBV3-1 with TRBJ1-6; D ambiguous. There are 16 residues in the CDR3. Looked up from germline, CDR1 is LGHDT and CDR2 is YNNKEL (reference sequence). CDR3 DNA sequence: TGTGCCAACAGCCAAGATCGTCTCACTCAAAATTCACCCCTCCACTTT. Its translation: CANSQDRLTQNSPLHF.